A selection of T cell receptor beta chains follows, all from one sample in a study of T cells in narcolepsy. Method: immunoSEQ multiplex PCR; TCRdb's copy keeps in-frame clones and lacks some. The sample yields about 15,000 clones, roughly 87% seen once. The specimen was memory (CD45RA-) CD4+ T cells from blood. Receptor source: a human donor in good health. Both conserved end residues are part of each CDR3. D genes are given only for firm matches. Clone size is stated in some rows and not others, as once, few, many or a class when expanded.

d_call	clone_size	v_call	j_call	cdr3_aa	cdr3_nt
-	-	TRBV10-3	TRBJ2-5	CAISQGGEKTQYF	TGTGCCATCTCGCAGGGAGGTGAAAAGACCCAGTACTTC
-	-	TRBV25-1	TRBJ2-5	CASSEFRGEAETQYF	TGTGCCAGCAGTGAATTTAGGGGCGAGGCAGAGACCCAGTACTTC
-	-	TRBV10-3	TRBJ2-1	CAIRGWGNEQFF	TGTGCCATCAGGGGATGGGGCAATGAGCAGTTCTTC
TRBD1	-	TRBV19	TRBJ1-1	CASSSDRDRVGTEAFF	TGTGCCAGTAGTAGTGACCGGGACAGGGTTGGCACTGAAGCTTTCTTT
-	-	TRBV2	TRBJ2-3	CASSVRLGGTIDTQYF	TGTGCCAGCAGTGTGCGACTAGGAGGGACCATCGATACGCAGTATTTT
-	few	TRBV29-1	TRBJ2-3	CSVGGTVGDTQYF	TGCAGCGTGGGAGGGACAGTGGGGGATACGCAGTATTTT
TRBD1	-	TRBV18	TRBJ1-1	CASSPGQGNTEAFF	TGTGCCAGCTCACCGGGACAGGGTAACACTGAAGCTTTCTTT
-	-	TRBV5-6	TRBJ2-1	CASSLESGIPVNDEQFF	TGTGCCAGCAGCTTGGAATCCGGTATCCCGGTTAACGATGAGCAGTTCTTC
-	-	TRBV5-8	TRBJ2-2	CASSLFGGELFF	TGTGCCAGCAGCTTGTTCGGGGGGGAGCTGTTTTTT
-	-	TRBV6-6	TRBJ2-7	CASSYSGRSYEQYF	TGTGCCAGCAGTTACTCGGGTCGCTCCTACGAGCAGTACTTC
-	-	TRBV19	TRBJ1-2	CASSPQAPAYGYTF	TGTGCCAGTAGTCCACAGGCTCCCGCCTATGGCTACACCTTC
-	few	TRBV19	TRBJ1-5	CASSIGQGRDQPQHF	TGTGCCAGTAGTATAGGGCAGGGAAGAGATCAGCCCCAGCATTTT
-	-	TRBV5-4	TRBJ1-2	CASSSPLKTGDYGYTF	TGTGCCAGCAGCTCCCCTCTTAAGACGGGCGACTATGGCTACACCTTC
-	-	TRBV7-2	TRBJ2-3	CASSLQVLSTDTQYF	TGTGCCAGCAGCTTACAGGTCCTTAGCACAGATACGCAGTATTTT
-	-	TRBV7-9	TRBJ2-2	CASSPQRRELFF	TGTGCCAGCAGCCCACAGAGAAGGGAGCTGTTTTTT
-	-	TRBV9	TRBJ2-1	CASSVGPGSSYNEQFF	TGTGCCAGCAGCGTAGGGCCGGGGAGCTCCTACAATGAGCAGTTCTTC
-	-	TRBV11-2	TRBJ1-1	CASSLGGAGLRGYEAFF	TGTGCCAGCAGCTTGGGTGGTGCAGGCCTCCGGGGTTATGAAGCTTTCTTT
TRBD2	-	TRBV4-1	TRBJ2-1	CASSHPGLAGGPDQAEQFF	TGCGCCAGCAGCCACCCAGGACTAGCGGGAGGGCCGGATCAGGCTGAGCAGTTCTTC
-	-	TRBV4-1	TRBJ2-7	CASSPLDRTYEQYF	TGCGCCAGCAGCCCCTTGGACAGAACCTACGAGCAGTACTTC
-	-	TRBV5-1	TRBJ1-3	CASSLAGKGNTIYF	TGCGCCAGCAGCTTGGCAGGGAAGGGAAACACCATATATTTT
TRBD1	-	TRBV7-2	TRBJ2-2	CASSRRTGNTGELFF	TGTGCCAGCAGCCGGAGGACAGGGAACACCGGGGAGCTGTTTTTT
-	once	TRBV5-5	TRBJ2-2	CASTPEPYTGELLF	TGTGCCAGCACCCCCGAACCTTACACCGGGGAGCTGCTTTTT
TRBD2	-	TRBV6-1	TRBJ2-5	CASSRASGFQETQYF	TGTGCCAGCAGTAGGGCTAGCGGCTTCCAAGAGACCCAGTACTTC
-	-	TRBV14	TRBJ1-4	CASSYDATNEKLFF	TGTGCCAGCAGCTATGATGCAACTAATGAAAAACTGTTTTTT
TRBD1	once	TRBV30	TRBJ1-1	CAWSPPDRVTEAFF	TGTGCCTGGAGTCCCCCCGACAGGGTTACTGAAGCTTTCTTT
-	-	TRBV2	TRBJ2-7	CASISSTASEQYF	TGTGCCAGCATTTCATCTACCGCCTCAGAGCAGTACTTC
TRBD2	-	TRBV14	TRBJ2-7	CASSQELAGVRPYEQYF	TGTGCCAGCAGCCAAGAACTAGCGGGAGTGAGGCCTTACGAGCAGTACTTC
TRBD2	few	TRBV5-6	TRBJ2-7	CASSFQRGSGEQYF	TGTGCCAGCAGCTTCCAGCGGGGGAGCGGCGAGCAGTACTTC
-	-	TRBV11-3	TRBJ2-2	CASSLDRTGELFF	TGTGCCAGCAGCTTAGATCGGACCGGGGAGCTGTTTTTT
-	-	TRBV21-1	TRBJ2-7	CASSKEEAGGGYEQYF	TGTGCCAGCAGCAAAGAGGAAGCGGGGGGTGGCTACGAGCAGTACTTC
-	-	TRBV5-1	TRBJ2-7	CASSIWTASYEQYF	TGCGCCAGCAGCATTTGGACAGCGTCCTACGAGCAGTACTTC
-	-	TRBV18	TRBJ2-2	CASSRTEETGELFF	TGTGCCAGCTCCCGAACGGAAGAAACCGGGGAGCTGTTTTTT
-	-	TRBV13	TRBJ2-7	CASSHRALPYEQYF	TGTGCCAGCAGCCACAGGGCCCTGCCCTACGAGCAGTACTTC
-	-	TRBV27	TRBJ2-1	CASSWEGVGDEQFF	TGTGCCAGCAGTTGGGAAGGGGTTGGGGATGAGCAGTTCTTC
-	-	TRBV7-8	TRBJ1-2	CASSPSLGGYGYTF	TGTGCCAGCAGCCCGTCCCTAGGAGGGTATGGCTACACCTTC
-	-	TRBV29-1	TRBJ2-6	CSVQHPSGANVLTF	TGCAGCGTTCAACACCCCTCTGGGGCCAACGTCCTGACTTTC
-	-	TRBV29-1	TRBJ1-1	CSVVPANTEAFF	TGCAGCGTTGTTCCGGCTAACACTGAAGCTTTCTTT
-	once	TRBV7-2	TRBJ2-4	CASSLIRGQDIQYF	TGTGCCAGCAGCTTAATACGGGGGCAAGACATTCAGTACTTC
TRBD2	-	TRBV5-5	TRBJ2-1	CASSRGLAGSSYNEQFF	TGTGCCAGCAGCCGAGGACTAGCGGGAAGCTCCTACAATGAGCAGTTCTTC
TRBD1	few	TRBV5-1	TRBJ2-5	CASRLPPGQGIGQETQYF	TGCGCCAGCAGACTCCCCCCGGGACAGGGGATAGGGCAAGAGACCCAGTACTTC
-	-	TRBV29-1	TRBJ2-5	CSGGALTGTQYF	TGCAGCGGGGGGGCGCTGACCGGGACCCAGTACTTC
TRBD2	-	TRBV18	TRBJ2-1	CASSPTGLAGGRGNEQFF	TGTGCCAGCTCACCAACTGGACTAGCGGGAGGCCGGGGGAATGAGCAGTTCTTC